One sample yielded the 20 T cell receptor beta chains listed below, sequenced in a study of cytomegalovirus exposure and HLA in healthy donors. The PCR employed 60 Vbeta primers together with 13 Jbeta primers. The repertoire was sequenced with immunoSEQ multiplex PCR; TCRdb's copy has only in-frame clones and lacks some. This repertoire shows 100,000 to 150,000 clones, about two thirds found once; its top ten account for approximately 2.9%. Material for sequencing was PBMCs. Receptors were obtained from a human donor in good health.

The genes are TRBV19 and TRBJ2-3; 7 bases are a match to TRBD2. Germline V CDR1 and CDR2: LNHDA, SQIVND (reference sequence). CDR3 length: 15 residues. With V trimmed by 4 bases and J by 0 bases, 4 bases remained unmatched. CDR3 nucleotides: TGTGCCAGTAGTACTCTAGCGGCCAGCACAGATACGCAGTATTTT. Translated: CASSTLAASTDTQYF.

This clone was picked up a small number of times. V gene TRBV14 combines with J gene TRBJ1-1; a weak D match, TRBD1 (5 bases). V gave up 4 bases and J gave up 0 bases, with 15 bases separating them. The CDR3 covers 16 residues. Germline V gene data show CDR1 as SGHDN and CDR2 as FVKESK. For the CDR3, the DNA is TGTGCCAGCAGCCCCCCCCCAGGGAGGGTGAACACTGAAGCTTTCTTT. This codes for CASSPPPGRVNTEAFF.

This rearrangement joins TRBV4-3 to TRBJ2-1, with TRBD2 matching 11 bases. Looked up from germline, CDR1 is LGHNA and CDR2 is YSLEER. With V trimmed by 0 bases and J by 10 bases, 5 bases remained unmatched. This CDR3 has 15 residues. CDR3 sequence reads: CASSQDILAGGEQFF. The CDR3 DNA reads as TGCGCCAGCAGCCAAGATATCCTAGCGGGGGGAGAGCAGTTCTTC.

The chain couples TRBV7-3 to TRBJ2-1; D not certain. Trimming cost V 2 bases and J 7 bases, with 9 bases left between them. CDR1 is SGHTA and CDR2 is FQGTGA in the germline V gene. CDR3 length: 13 amino acids. Here the CDR3 DNA reads TGTGCCAGCAGCTTATATGGCAGAAATGAGCAGTTCTTC. Residues: CASSLYGRNEQFF.

This sequence joins TRBV10-3 and TRBJ2-7; D may be TRBD1 (6 bases). Germline V gives CDR1 ENHRY, CDR2 SYGVKD. The CDR3 length is 12 residues. V was pared by 7 bases and J by 0 bases, with 7 bases between. The CDR3 region is CAIKGDSYEQYF. The CDR3 coding sequence is TGTGCCATCAAGGGGGACTCCTACGAGCAGTACTTC.

This clone showed up just once. The chain's CDR3 is CASRQRAGGGTETQYF. The CDR3 nucleotides are TGTGCCAGCAGACAAAGGGCGGGAGGGGGGACAGAGACCCAGTACTTC. J is TRBJ2-5 and V is TRBV2; 9 bases are a match to TRBD2. The CDR3 has 16 amino acids. Germline CDR1 SNHLY, CDR2 FYNNEI. J was trimmed by 4 bases and V by 6 bases; bases with no gene match: 12.

CDR3 DNA: TGTGCCAGTAAACACAGGGCGAGCACTGAAGCTTTCTTT. It specifies CASKHRASTEAFF. The V call is TRBV19, the J call TRBJ1-1, with D possibly TRBD1 on 6 matching bases. V gave up 7 bases and J gave up 4 bases, with 13 bases separating them. The CDR3 is made up of 13 amino acids. The germline V gene has CDR1 LNHDA and CDR2 SQIVND (reference sequence).

V and J are TRBV2 and TRBJ2-5; maybe TRBD1 (6 bases). Germline CDR1 reads SNHLY; CDR2 reads FYNNEI. The CDR3 extends over 13 amino acids. V was pared by 6 bases and J by 5 bases, with 13 bases between. The CDR3 loop reads CASSIQGWETQYF. CDR3 DNA: TGTGCCAGCAGCATACAGGGTTGGGAGACCCAGTACTTC.

The CDR3 is CARPGRRVGNTEAFF. The CDR3 DNA follows: TGTGCCAGGCCGGGCAGGAGGGTTGGAAACACTGAAGCTTTCTTT. The chain links TRBV27 to TRBJ1-1; no definite D call. Germline lookup yields CDR1 MNHEY and CDR2 SMNVEV (reference sequence). The V gene lost 9 bases and the J gene lost 2 bases, with 19 bases spanning the gap. The CDR3 sequence is 15 residues long.

The chain links TRBV6-6 to TRBJ1-1; D is undetermined. CDR1 and CDR2 (germline): MNHNY, SVGAGI (reference sequence). Trimming stripped 6 bases from V and 5 bases from J, with 10 bases between. This CDR3 spans 12 amino acids. The CDR3 DNA reads TGTGCCAGCAGGAACCGAGGGACTGAAGCTTTCTTT. It translates to CASRNRGTEAFF.

The chain has TRBV28 and TRBJ2-5; 9 nucleotides match TRBD1. Germline V CDR1 and CDR2: MDHEN, SYDVKM. Trimming took 6 bases from V and 5 from J; bases not matched to a gene: 4. CDR3 length equals 13 residues. The chain's CDR3 is CASRGQGLETQYF. In DNA, the CDR3 is TGTGCCAGCAGAGGACAGGGGTTGGAGACCCAGTACTTC.

Notes on this clone: Other nucleotide sequences from this sample produce the same CDR3. The chain is built from TRBV28 and TRBJ2-7; 10 bases are shared with TRBD2. This CDR3 spans 16 amino acids. Germline CDR1 and CDR2: MDHEN and SYDVKM. V shed 4 bases, J shed 1 base, and the junction held 7 bases outside the gene matches. CDR3 sequence (DNA): TGTGCCAGCAGTTCCCCCGCTAGCGGGAGTTCCTACGAGCAGTACTTC. Encoded protein: CASSSPASGSSYEQYF. The full variable domain, rest sourced from reference TRBV28 and TRBJ2-7, is DVKVTQSSRYLVKRTGEKVFLECVQDMDHENMFWYRQDPGLGLRLIYFSYDVKMKEKGDIPEGYSVSREKKERFSLILESASTNQTSMYLCASSSPASGSSYEQYFGPGTRLTVT.

J is TRBJ2-3 and V is TRBV7-8, with D perhaps TRBD2 (6 bases). Germline V CDR1 and CDR2: SGHVS, FQNEAQ. V gave up 0 bases and J gave up 1 base, with 8 bases separating them. CDR3 size: 15 residues. As DNA, the CDR3 is TGTGCCAGCAGCTTAGCGCGCGGGGGCACAGATACGCAGTATTTT. Translated: CASSLARGGTDTQYF.

The J gene is TRBJ1-2, the V gene TRBV5-1; 7 positions agree with TRBD1. Trimming at V came to 4 bases and at J to 6 bases, leaving 15 bases not matched to a gene. Germline CDR1 and CDR2: SGHRS and YFSETQ. The CDR3 is 16 residues long. The CDR3 coding sequence is TGCGCCAGCAGCAAACGACAGGGTCCGATGGAGAATGGCTACACCTTC. It specifies CASSKRQGPMENGYTF.

This clone has just a few counts. V usage is TRBV11-2 and J usage is TRBJ2-1; maybe TRBD1 (6 bases). Trimming pared 2 bases from V and 9 bases from J, leaving 14 bases between. Germline values: CDR1 SGHAT, CDR2 FQNNGV. The length of the CDR3 is 14 residues. Written as DNA, the CDR3 is TGTGCCAGCAGCTTAAACAGGGTAGGTGGTGAGCAGTTCTTC. Protein sequence: CASSLNRVGGEQFF.

The chain joins TRBV27 to TRBJ1-1, with a tentative D call TRBD1 (5 bases). The CDR3 is made up of 15 amino acids. Germline lookup yields CDR1 MNHEY and CDR2 SMNVEV (reference sequence). The ends were cut back, 6 bases at V and 0 bases at J, with 14 bases in the middle. In nucleotides, the CDR3 is TGTGCCAGCAGGTCAGGGTGGGGAATGAACACTGAAGCTTTCTTT. It specifies CASRSGWGMNTEAFF.

The V call is TRBV28, the J call TRBJ1-2; 9 bases fit TRBD1. The CDR3 is 14 amino acids. With V trimmed by 5 bases and J by 8 bases, 9 bases remained unmatched. From germline, CDR1 is MDHEN and CDR2 SYDVKM. CDR3 region: CASSTTGGRRGYTF. For the CDR3, the DNA is TGTGCCAGCAGTACCACAGGGGGCAGAAGGGGCTACACCTTC.

J is TRBJ1-1 and V is TRBV7-2; 7 nucleotides agree with TRBD1. V lost 6 bases and J lost 4; bases outside the gene matches: 5. The length of the CDR3 is 13 residues. Germline lookup yields CDR1 SGHTA and CDR2 FQGNSA. CDR3 in DNA: TGTGCCAGCAGTGAACAGGGGTCCACTGAAGCTTTCTTT. This encodes CASSEQGSTEAFF.

This chain links TRBV5-1 with TRBJ2-5; possibly TRBD2 for D (6 bases). V was trimmed by 4 bases and J by 0 bases, leaving 13 bases between them. The CDR3 contains 15 residues. Germline V lookup: CDR1 SGHRS, CDR2 YFSETQ. The CDR3 region has the DNA TGCGCCAGCAGCCCGTCTCCTAGCGACCAAGAGACCCAGTACTTC. Translated: CASSPSPSDQETQYF.

This clone occurred a few times. The chain recombines TRBV19 with TRBJ2-5; TRBD2 aligns across 7 bases. The CDR3 is 16 amino acids. Trimming took 1 base from V and 2 from J; bases not matched to a gene: 7. From germline, CDR1 is LNHDA and CDR2 SQIVND (reference sequence). CDR3 bases: TGTGCCAGTAGTATAGGTTTTGCGGGGGTTCAAGAGACCCAGTACTTC. Amino acid sequence: CASSIGFAGVQETQYF.